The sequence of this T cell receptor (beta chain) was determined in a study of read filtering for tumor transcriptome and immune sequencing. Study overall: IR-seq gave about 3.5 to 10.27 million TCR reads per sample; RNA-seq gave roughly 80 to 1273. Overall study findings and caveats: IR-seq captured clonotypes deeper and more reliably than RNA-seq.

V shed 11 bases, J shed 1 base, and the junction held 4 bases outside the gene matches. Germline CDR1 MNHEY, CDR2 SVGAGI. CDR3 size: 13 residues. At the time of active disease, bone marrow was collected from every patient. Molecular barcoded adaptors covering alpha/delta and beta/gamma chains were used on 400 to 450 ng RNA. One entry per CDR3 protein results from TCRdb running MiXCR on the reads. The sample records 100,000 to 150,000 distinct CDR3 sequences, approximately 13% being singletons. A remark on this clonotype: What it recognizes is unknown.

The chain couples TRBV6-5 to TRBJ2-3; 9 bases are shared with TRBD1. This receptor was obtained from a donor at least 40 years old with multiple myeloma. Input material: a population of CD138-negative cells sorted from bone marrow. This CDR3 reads CAARDRGTDTQYF. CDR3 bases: TGTGCCGCAAGGGACAGGGGCACAGATACGCAGTATTTT.